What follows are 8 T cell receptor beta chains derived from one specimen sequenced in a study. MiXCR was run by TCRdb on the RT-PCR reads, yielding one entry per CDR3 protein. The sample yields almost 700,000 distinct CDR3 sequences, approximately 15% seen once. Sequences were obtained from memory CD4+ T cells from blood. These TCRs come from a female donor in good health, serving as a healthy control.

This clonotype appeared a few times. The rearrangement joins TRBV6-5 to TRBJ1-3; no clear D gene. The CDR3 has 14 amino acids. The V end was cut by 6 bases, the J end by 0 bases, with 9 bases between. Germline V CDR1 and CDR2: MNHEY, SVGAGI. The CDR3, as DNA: TGTGCCAGCAGGGAAAGACTCTCTGGAAACACCATATATTTT. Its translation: CASRERLSGNTIYF.

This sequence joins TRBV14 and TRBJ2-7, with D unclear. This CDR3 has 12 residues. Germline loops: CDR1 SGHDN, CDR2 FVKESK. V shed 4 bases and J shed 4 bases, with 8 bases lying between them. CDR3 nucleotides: TGTGCCAGCAGCCGACGACGTTACGAGCAGTACTTC. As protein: CASSRRRYEQYF.

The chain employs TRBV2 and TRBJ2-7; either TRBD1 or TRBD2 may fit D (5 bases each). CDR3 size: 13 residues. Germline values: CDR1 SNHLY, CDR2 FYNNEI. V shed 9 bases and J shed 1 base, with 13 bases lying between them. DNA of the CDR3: TGTGCCAGAGCCGGGACGGGTTCCTACGAGCAGTACTTC. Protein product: CARAGTGSYEQYF.

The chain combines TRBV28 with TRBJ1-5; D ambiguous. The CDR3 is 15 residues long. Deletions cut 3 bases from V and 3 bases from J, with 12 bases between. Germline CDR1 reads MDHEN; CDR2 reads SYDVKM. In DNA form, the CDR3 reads TGTGCCAGCAGTTTTTCCGGGAGCACCAATCAGCCCCAGCATTTT. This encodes CASSFSGSTNQPQHF. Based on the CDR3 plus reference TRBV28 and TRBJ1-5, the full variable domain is DVKVTQSSRYLVKRTGEKVFLECVQDMDHENMFWYRQDPGLGLRLIYFSYDVKMKEKGDIPEGYSVSREKKERFSLILESASTNQTSMYLCASSFSGSTNQPQHFGDGTRLSIL.

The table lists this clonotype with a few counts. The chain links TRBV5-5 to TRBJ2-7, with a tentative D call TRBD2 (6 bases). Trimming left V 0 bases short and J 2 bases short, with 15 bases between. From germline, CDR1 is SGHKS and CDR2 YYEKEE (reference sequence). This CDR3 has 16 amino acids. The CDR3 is CASSLGSGLTAYEQYF. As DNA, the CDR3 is TGTGCCAGCAGCTTGGGAAGTGGACTAACCGCCTACGAGCAGTACTTC.

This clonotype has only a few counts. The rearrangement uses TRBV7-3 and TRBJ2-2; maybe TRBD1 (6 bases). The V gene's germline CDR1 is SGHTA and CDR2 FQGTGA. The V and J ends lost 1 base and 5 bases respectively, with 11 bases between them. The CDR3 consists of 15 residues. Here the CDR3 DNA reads TGTGCCAGCAGCTTAAGACCACAGGGAACCGGGGAGCTGTTTTTT. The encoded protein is CASSLRPQGTGELFF.

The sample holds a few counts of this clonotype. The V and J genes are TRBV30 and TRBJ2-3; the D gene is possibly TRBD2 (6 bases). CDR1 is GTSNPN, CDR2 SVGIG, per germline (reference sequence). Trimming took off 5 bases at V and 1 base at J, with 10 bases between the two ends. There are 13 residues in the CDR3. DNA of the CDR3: TGTGCCTGGGGGGCTAGCGGCACAGATACGCAGTATTTT. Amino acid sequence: CAWGASGTDTQYF.

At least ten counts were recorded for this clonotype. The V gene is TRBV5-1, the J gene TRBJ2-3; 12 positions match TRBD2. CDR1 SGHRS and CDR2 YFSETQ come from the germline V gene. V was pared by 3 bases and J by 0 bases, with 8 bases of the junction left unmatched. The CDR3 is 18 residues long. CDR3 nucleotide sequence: TGCGCCAGCAGCTCCCAGACTAGCGGGGGCCCTAGCACAGATACGCAGTATTTT. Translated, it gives CASSSQTSGGPSTDTQYF. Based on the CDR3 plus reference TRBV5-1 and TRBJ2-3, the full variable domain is KAGVTQTPRYLIKTRGQQVTLSCSPISGHRSVSWYQQTPGQGLQFLFEYFSETQRNKGNFPGRFSGRQFSNSRSEMNVSTLELGDSALYLCASSSQTSGGPSTDTQYFGPGTRLTVL.